This TCR beta chain was obtained from a study of cytomegalovirus exposure and HLA in healthy donors. Study context: Of the donors genotyped, several hundred in all, 80% to 85% fell in the Caucasian-associated ancestry cluster. Study observations and caveats: Versus the 666-donor mean, an Asian-associated ancestry cluster reportedly showed fewer N-insertions in a later analysis.

In the PCR, 60 Vbeta and 13 Jbeta primers were used. The protocol was immunoSEQ multiplex PCR, while the TCRdb copy is restricted to in-frame clones and leaves out a portion. The sample yields roughly 120,000 clones, around 70% seen once. Details on this clone: The antigen remains undetermined.

The germline V gene encodes CDR1 SNHLY and CDR2 FYNNEI. V lost 8 bases, J lost 11 bases, and 17 bases lay in between. This CDR3 is 12 amino acids long. The TCR sequence derives from a woman in her 70s in good health and CMV-seropositive. The genes are TRBV2 and TRBJ2-3; D may be TRBD2 (6 bases). Sequencing was performed on PBMCs. The CDR3 DNA reads as TGTGCCAGCCTCGGGGGTCAAGTAAAGCAGTATTTT. Its protein product is CASLGGQVKQYF.